These 3 T cell receptor beta chains were all obtained from the same sample, sequenced in a study of blood T cell repertoires in COVID-19. Profiled with immunoSEQ multiplex PCR; TCRdb holds only in-frame clones, not every one. The profile shows approximately 330,000 clones, approximately 86% of them singletons. Specimen: peripheral blood. These receptor sequences come from a man aged 25 to 40 with COVID-19, enrolled during active disease.

The V and J genes are TRBV27 and TRBJ2-1; 11 bases are a match to TRBD2. Germline V gene lookup returns CDR1 MNHEY and CDR2 SMNVEV (reference sequence). The V gene end was trimmed by 4 bases and the J gene end by 2 bases; junction bases not matched to a gene: 16. CDR3 size: 20 residues. CDR3: CASSWGWGWASGRPYNEQFF. The CDR3 bases are TGTGCCAGCAGTTGGGGTTGGGGTTGGGCTAGCGGGAGGCCCTACAATGAGCAGTTCTTC.

V usage is TRBV15 and J usage is TRBJ2-2; 7 nucleotides line up with TRBD1. CDR3 length: 12 amino acids. J lost 6 bases, V lost 6 bases, and 1 base had no gene match. The germline V gene encodes CDR1 LNHNV and CDR2 YYDKDF (reference sequence). CDR3 nucleotide sequence: TGTGCCACCAGGGACAGGTCCGGGGAGCTGTTTTTT. It is translated as CATRDRSGELFF.

The chain recombines TRBV10-3 with TRBJ1-2; weak D call: TRBD1 (6 bases). The V gene's germline CDR1 is ENHRY and CDR2 SYGVKD. The CDR3 consists of 14 residues. Trimming removed 5 bases from V and 6 bases from J, with 16 bases in between. The CDR3 bases are TGTGCCATCAGTCGACAGGACCCGAACCATGGCTACACCTTC. Encoded protein: CAISRQDPNHGYTF.